This entry is about one T cell receptor (beta chain). The clone's antigen remains unknown. It has no much larger one-base neighbor in the sample; base qualities were not kept. This entry is derived from a study of CD8 T cells in ankylosing spondylitis (dated by TCRdb to the late 2010s). In the study overall: The study profiled T cell receptor beta repertoires in healthy donors and ankylosing spondylitis patients to find disease-linked TCR variants. The full study cohort was made up of approximately 24 ankylosing spondylitis patients and 108 healthy donors. Peripheral blood was sampled, and synovial fluid was also collected from ankylosing spondylitis patients.

According to the germline V gene, CDR1 reads MGHRA and CDR2 reads YSYEKL. V loses 3 bases, J loses 0 bases, and the germline ends lie 6 bases apart. From the cysteine through the phenylalanine, the CDR3 covers 14 amino acids. Left in the record is the CDR3 DNA by itself, 42 bases read in frame from the first base. Overall results and qualifications from the work: A TCR beta motif of several highly homologous amino acid variants appeared characteristic of blood from ankylosing spondylitis patients. The disease-linked clones had a CD8+ phenotype and were found at relatively low frequencies in peripheral blood. Some motif variants were previously reported in synovial fluid and blood of reactive arthritis patients, suggesting common disease-initiation mechanisms. The disease-linked clones were reported as significantly enriched in matched synovial fluid samples from ankylosing spondylitis patients.

Instrument used: Illumina HiSeq 2500. TCR beta libraries were prepared by quantitative 5'-RACE with molecular barcodes. On the authors' methods: A new computational method based on a probabilistic model of VDJ rearrangement was used to identify disease-linked TCR variants. The public reads were quality trimmed at Q25 with fastp and then assembled into clones with MiXCR by TCRdb, keeping productive beta chains. CDR3 protein duplicates are merged, each entry listing the most common genes and DNA. These V and J calls originate from TCRdb's pipeline instead of the authors' own analysis. This sample gives almost 250,000 distinct CDR3 sequences in total; roughly 32% of them show up just once. The ten largest clones take up roughly 4.2% of the sample.

The sequencing sample was made of blood, either unsorted or a sorted T cell fraction (not recorded which). The sequence links TRBV4-1 to TRBJ1-3; a tentative D call is TRBD1 (5 bases match). The clonotype was recovered from a male donor with ankylosing spondylitis or in good health (not recorded which). The base sequence is TGCGCCAGCAGCCATGACAGCTCTGGAAACACCATATATTTT. It encodes CASSHDSSGNTIYF.